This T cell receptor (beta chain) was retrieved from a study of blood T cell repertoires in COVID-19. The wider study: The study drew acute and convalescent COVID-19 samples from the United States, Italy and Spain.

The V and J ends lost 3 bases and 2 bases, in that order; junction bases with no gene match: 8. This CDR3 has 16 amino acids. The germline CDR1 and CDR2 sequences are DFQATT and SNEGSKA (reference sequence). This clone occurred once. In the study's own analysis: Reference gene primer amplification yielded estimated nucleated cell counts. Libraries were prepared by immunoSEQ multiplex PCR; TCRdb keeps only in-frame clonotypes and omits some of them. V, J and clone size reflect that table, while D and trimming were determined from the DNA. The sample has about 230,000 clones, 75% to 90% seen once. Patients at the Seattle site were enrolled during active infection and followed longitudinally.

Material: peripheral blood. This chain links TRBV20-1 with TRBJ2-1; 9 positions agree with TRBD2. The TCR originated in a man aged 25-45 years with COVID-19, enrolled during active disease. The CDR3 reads CSASWATSGTYNEQFF. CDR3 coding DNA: TGCAGTGCTAGTTGGGCGACTAGCGGAACCTACAATGAGCAGTTCTTC.